This TCR beta chain appears in the sequencing data of a study of Ad26.COV2.S vaccination and SARS-CoV-2 variants. Whole-study context: The vaccine Ad26.COV2.S was put into the muscle once, or twice with 56 days between.

Points from the study as a whole: Vaccine and placebo groups showed comparable non-spike TCR breadth. A substantial breadth of spike-specific CD8+ and CD4+ T cell responses after vaccination has been reported.

Germline values: CDR1 SQVTM, CDR2 ANQGSEA. V was cut by 4 bases and J by 5 bases, with 11 bases left in between. The CDR3 is made up of 13 amino acids. Turning to this clone: Its antigen is not known.

The method was immunoSEQ multiplex PCR; TCRdb's version includes in-frame clones alone and lacks a portion of them. In the table there are more than 400,000 clones, 90% of which are singletons. Treatment indicated: 19 received Ad26.COV2.S at low or high dose, single or two shots; 5 received placebo; per-sample allocation not given. Sampling took place 63 days after the first vaccine or placebo injection. The chain recombines TRBV29-1 with TRBJ2-2; no firm D call. The sequence was obtained from a person between 18 and 65 years old who received the Ad26.COV2.S COVID-19 vaccine or a placebo. The sample in question was peripheral blood, obtained in a trial of Ad26.COV2.S vaccine versus placebo. For the CDR3, the DNA is TGCAGCGTTGTTAAGGGTTCAACCGGGGAGCTGTTTTTT. Protein sequence: CSVVKGSTGELFF.